Shown below are 24 T cell receptor beta chains from a single sample sequenced in a study of blood T cell repertoires in COVID-19. Clones were read by immunoSEQ multiplex PCR, and TCRdb kept only the in-frame ones, dropping some. This sample has about 85,000 clones, with around 90% found just once. The sequenced material came from peripheral blood. Receptors were obtained from a man aged 50-60 years with acute or convalescent COVID-19.

V gene TRBV12-3 or TRBV12-4 combines with J gene TRBJ2-5, with no clear D. V was shortened by 3 bases and J by 3 bases, with 2 bases between the two germline ends. The CDR3 sequence is 11 residues long. DNA of the CDR3: TGTGCCAGCAGTTTTAAAGAGACCCAGTACTTC. Amino acids: CASSFKETQYF.

This sequence joins TRBV20-1 and TRBJ2-7, with 7 bases fitting TRBD1. Germline V gives CDR1 DFQATT, CDR2 SNEGSKA (reference sequence). The CDR3 loop spans 14 amino acids. V shed 3 bases and J 4 bases; nucleotides not matched to a gene: 9. The CDR3 bases are TGCAGTGCTAGTGCCACAGGGGTCCCTTACGAGCAGTACTTC. Its translation: CSASATGVPYEQYF.

V is TRBV18 and J is TRBJ1-1, with 8 positions matching TRBD1. J was trimmed by 11 bases and V by 6 bases; bases with no gene match: 11. The CDR3 extends over 13 amino acids. Germline values: CDR1 KGHSH, CDR2 LQKENI. CDR3 DNA: TGTGCCAGCTCCGAGGGGACAGGCCTCTGGGCTTTCTTT. It translates to CASSEGTGLWAFF. The entire variable domain, with the rest obtained from reference TRBV18 and TRBJ1-1, is as follows: NAGVMQNPRHLVRRRGQEARLRCSPMKGHSHVYWYRQLPEEGLKFMVYLQKENIIDESGMPKERFSAEFPKEGPSILRIQQVVRGDSAAYFCASSEGTGLWAFFGQGTRLTVV.

This clone was picked up one time. The rearrangement links TRBV9 to TRBJ1-3, with D possibly matching TRBD1 (6 bases). Trimming cost V 0 bases and J 1 base, with 8 bases left between them. CDR3 length: 15 amino acids. The germline CDR1 and CDR2 sequences are SGDLS and YYNGEE. For the CDR3, the DNA is TGTGCCAGCAGCGTAGAAGGGGGTTCTGGAAACACCATATATTTT. It is translated as CASSVEGGSGNTIYF.

V usage is TRBV6-5 and J usage is TRBJ2-1, with 14 bases fitting TRBD2. V dropped 4 bases and J dropped 7; count of bases not matched to a gene: 6. The CDR3 length is 16 residues. Germline V CDR1 and CDR2: MNHEY, SVGAGI. The CDR3 coding sequence is TGTGCCAGCAGTTTCGGGACTAGCGGGAGAGAAAATGAGCAGTTCTTC. It translates to CASSFGTSGRENEQFF.

This rearrangement joins TRBV29-1 to TRBJ1-1; D unresolved. Germline CDR1 is SQVTM and CDR2 is ANQGSEA. The CDR3 contains 12 residues. Trimming pared 4 bases from V and 1 base from J, leaving 7 bases between. CDR3 sequence reads: CSVAGENTEAFF. The CDR3, as DNA: TGCAGCGTTGCCGGAGAGAACACTGAAGCTTTCTTT.

This rearrangement joins TRBV10-3 to TRBJ2-1; 9 bases agree with TRBD2. The CDR3 is made up of 13 amino acids. J gave up 8 bases and V 8 bases, and 7 bases lay outside the gene matches. The germline CDR1 and CDR2 sequences are ENHRY and SYGVKD. The CDR3 reads CAIGGREGDEQFF. Written as DNA, the CDR3 is TGTGCCATCGGGGGGCGGGAGGGCGATGAGCAGTTCTTC.

The chain has TRBV24-1 and TRBJ2-2; D remains unclear. Germline CDR1 and CDR2: KGHDR and SFDVKD. Trimming removed 3 bases at V and 3 bases at J, with 7 bases between. The CDR3 has 14 residues. CDR3 sequence reads: CATSDVLYTGELFF. DNA of the CDR3: TGTGCCACCAGTGATGTACTTTACACCGGGGAGCTGTTTTTT.

The genes are TRBV5-1 and TRBJ2-1; D might be TRBD2 (5 bases). CDR3 length: 15 amino acids. V was pared by 0 bases and J by 3 bases, with 10 bases between. Germline lookup yields CDR1 SGHRS and CDR2 YFSETQ. CDR3 protein: CASSLAGNDYNEQFF. DNA of the CDR3: TGCGCCAGCAGCTTGGCGGGGAACGACTACAATGAGCAGTTCTTC.

The chain carries TRBV14 and TRBJ2-7, with D unresolved. The CDR3 is 13 amino acids. The germline V gene has CDR1 SGHDN and CDR2 FVKESK. V lost 4 bases, J lost 3 bases, and 10 bases lay in between. The CDR3 nucleotides are TGTGCCAGCAGCCCCTCTTTATTCTACGAGCAGTACTTC. Translated, it gives CASSPSLFYEQYF.

The genes are TRBV28 and TRBJ1-5, with a tentative D call TRBD1 (6 bases). This CDR3 is 17 amino acids long. The germline V gene has CDR1 MDHEN and CDR2 SYDVKM. With 0 bases removed from V and 0 bases from J, the gap between germline ends came to 12 bases. CDR3 DNA: TGTGCCAGCAGTTTATGGGCGTCAGGGGATAGCAATCAGCCCCAGCATTTT. This gives the protein CASSLWASGDSNQPQHF.

This chain connects TRBV11-2 to TRBJ2-1; 10 nucleotides align to TRBD2. CDR1 SGHAT and CDR2 FQNNGV come from the germline V gene. The CDR3 has 19 residues. V lost 2 bases to trimming and J lost 5 bases; unmatched junction nucleotides: 15. CDR3 coding DNA: TGTGCCAGCAGCTTAAAGCGGGGGGGCGGTCCCCGAAGTAACAATGAGCAGTTCTTC. As protein: CASSLKRGGGPRSNNEQFF.

The CDR3 here is CASSWTSGASYNEQFF. DNA of the CDR3: TGCGCCAGCAGCTGGACGAGCGGGGCCTCCTACAATGAGCAGTTCTTC. V and J are TRBV5-1 and TRBJ2-1, with 7 bases lining up with TRBD2. The junction had 6 bases not matched to a gene; V was cut back by 3 bases and J by 0 bases. Per the germline V gene, CDR1 is SGHRS and CDR2 is YFSETQ. CDR3 size: 16 residues.

V and J are TRBV4-2 and TRBJ1-2; TRBD1 is a possible D gene (5 bases). Germline V gene data show CDR1 as LGHNA and CDR2 as YNFKEQ. V lost 1 base to trimming and J lost 0 bases, with 9 bases between them. This CDR3 comprises 15 residues. CDR3 in amino acids: CASSQGQIPNYGYTF. The DNA of the CDR3 is TGTGCCAGCAGCCAAGGACAGATTCCTAACTATGGCTACACCTTC.

V usage is TRBV5-8 and J usage is TRBJ1-4; D may be TRBD1 (5 bases). Germline CDR1 and CDR2: SGHTS and YDEGEE. CDR3 length equals 16 residues. The germline V and J ends were trimmed by 3 bases and 0 bases, with 12 bases remaining between them. DNA of the CDR3: TGTGCCAGCAGCTCCCCAGGGTTGGCAACTAATGAAAAACTGTTTTTT. Translation gives CASSSPGLATNEKLFF.

The V gene is TRBV5-4, the J gene TRBJ2-5; 10 nucleotides align to TRBD1. From germline, CDR1 is SGHNT and CDR2 YYREEE (reference sequence). The CDR3 contains 14 residues. Trimming at V came to 4 bases and at J to 1 base, leaving 1 base not matched to a gene. CDR3 coding DNA: TGTGCCAGCAGCCGACAGGGGGCCCAAGAGACCCAGTACTTC. This gives the protein CASSRQGAQETQYF.

This chain uses TRBV7-9 with TRBJ2-7, with D possibly being TRBD2 (6 bases). In germline, CDR1 is SEHNR, CDR2 FQNEAQ (reference sequence). The CDR3 has 14 residues. With 5 bases removed from V and 5 bases from J, the gap between germline ends came to 16 bases. Here the CDR3 DNA reads TGTGCCAGCAGCCCGGATGGGGGAGGTCACGAGCAGTACGTC. Translated: CASSPDGGGHEQYV.

This chain uses TRBV2 with TRBJ2-7, with D unresolved. Looked up from germline, CDR1 is SNHLY and CDR2 is FYNNEI. V dropped 2 bases and J dropped 2 bases, with 4 bases sitting between them. The CDR3 totals 12 residues. The CDR3 region is CASSETAYEQYV. The CDR3 DNA follows: TGTGCCAGCAGTGAAACAGCCTACGAGCAGTACGTC.

The V gene is TRBV5-1, the J gene TRBJ1-1; 7 bases fit TRBD1. The CDR3 length is 13 residues. The germline V gene encodes CDR1 SGHRS and CDR2 YFSETQ. V lost 5 bases to trimming and J lost 3 bases; unmatched junction nucleotides: 4. The CDR3 sequence: CASRPDRDTEAFF. The CDR3 DNA follows: TGCGCCAGCAGACCCGACAGGGACACTGAAGCTTTCTTT.

The chain carries TRBV4-1 and TRBJ2-3; TRBD1 is a possible D gene (6 bases). CDR3 length: 14 residues. Germline V gene data show CDR1 as MGHRA and CDR2 as YSYEKL. V was pared by 1 base and J by 4 bases, with 9 bases between. CDR3 sequence: CASSQGGLADTQYF. In nucleotides, the CDR3 is TGCGCCAGCAGCCAAGGGGGGCTCGCAGATACGCAGTATTTT.

This rearrangement joins TRBV6-2 or TRBV6-3 to TRBJ2-5, with D possibly TRBD2 on 6 matching bases. The V gene's germline CDR1 is MNHEY and CDR2 SVGEGT. The V and J ends lost 6 bases and 2 bases respectively, with 16 bases between them. This CDR3 comprises 15 residues. CDR3 residues: CASSFAGTAQETQYF. CDR3 in DNA: TGTGCCAGCAGCTTCGCGGGGACTGCACAAGAGACCCAGTACTTC.

The chain couples TRBV6-6 to TRBJ2-2; 7 nucleotides line up with TRBD1. Germline V gene sequence: CDR1 MNHNY, CDR2 SVGAGI (reference sequence). The CDR3 is made up of 17 amino acids. V was clipped by 6 bases and J by 1 base; unmatched bases: 11. Here the CDR3 DNA reads TGTGCCAGCAGCCGAAACCGGGACAGACTGAACACCGGGGAGCTGTTTTTT. Translation gives CASSRNRDRLNTGELFF.

V usage is TRBV19 and J usage is TRBJ2-1; the match to TRBD2 covers 9 bases. Germline CDR1 LNHDA, CDR2 SQIVND (reference sequence). The CDR3 is made up of 15 amino acids. After removal of 5 bases from V and 3 bases from J, the junction contained 5 bases not matched to a gene. The CDR3 reads CASSPTSGFYNEQFF. In DNA form, the CDR3 reads TGTGCCAGTAGTCCCACTAGCGGGTTCTACAATGAGCAGTTCTTC.

The chain has TRBV6-2 or TRBV6-3 and TRBJ1-3; D possibly corresponds to TRBD1 (6 bases). Trimming took 6 bases from V and 4 from J, leaving 13 bases between them. This CDR3 is built from 14 residues. Germline V CDR1 and CDR2: MNHEY, SVGEGT. The CDR3: CASSLEQGGNTIYF. The CDR3 coding sequence is TGTGCCAGCAGCCTCGAACAGGGCGGAAACACCATATATTTT.